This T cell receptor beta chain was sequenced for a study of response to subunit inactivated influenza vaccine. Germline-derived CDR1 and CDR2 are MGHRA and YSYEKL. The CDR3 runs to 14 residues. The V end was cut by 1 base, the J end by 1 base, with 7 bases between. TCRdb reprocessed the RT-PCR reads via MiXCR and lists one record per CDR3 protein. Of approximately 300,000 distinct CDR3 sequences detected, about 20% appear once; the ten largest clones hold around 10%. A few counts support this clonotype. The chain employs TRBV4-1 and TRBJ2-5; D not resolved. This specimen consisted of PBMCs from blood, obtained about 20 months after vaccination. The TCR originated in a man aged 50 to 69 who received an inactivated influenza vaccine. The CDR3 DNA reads TGCGCCAGCAGCCAAGGTCCCGTCCAAGAGACCCAGTACTTC. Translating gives CASSQGPVQETQYF.